The 3 T cell receptor beta chains below were found in one sample sequenced in a study of blood T cell repertoires in COVID-19. Here immunoSEQ multiplex PCR was the method, and the copy in TCRdb shows in-frame clones only, minus some. The sample contains approximately 28,000 clones, roughly 87% of which appear only once. Sequenced: peripheral blood. The receptor source for this set is a man aged 55-75 years with active COVID-19.

V and J are TRBV10-3 and TRBJ1-3, with TRBD1 as a possible D gene (5 bases). CDR1 ENHRY and CDR2 SYGVKD come from the germline V gene. This CDR3 contains 17 residues. V was pared by 0 bases and J by 0 bases, with 12 bases between. The CDR3 DNA follows: TGTGCCATCAGTGAGTCTGGCAGGGCAATCTCTGGAAACACCATATATTTT. Its translation: CAISESGRAISGNTIYF.

V usage is TRBV18 and J usage is TRBJ1-1; D is possibly TRBD1 (5 bases). Germline loops: CDR1 KGHSH, CDR2 LQKENI. Trimming shortened V by 1 base and J by 6 bases, and 9 bases separated the two germline ends. The CDR3 is made up of 13 amino acids. CDR3 coding DNA: TGTGCCAGCTCACCACAGGGGTACTCTGAAGCTTTCTTT. As protein: CASSPQGYSEAFF.

The chain couples TRBV27 to TRBJ1-1; D perhaps matches TRBD1 (6 bases). Germline CDR1 reads MNHEY; CDR2 reads SMNVEV (reference sequence). V shed 2 bases and J shed 6 bases, with 10 bases lying between them. CDR3 length: 13 amino acids. This CDR3 is CASSLVQGPEAFF. In DNA, the CDR3 is TGTGCCAGCAGTTTAGTACAGGGTCCTGAAGCTTTCTTT.